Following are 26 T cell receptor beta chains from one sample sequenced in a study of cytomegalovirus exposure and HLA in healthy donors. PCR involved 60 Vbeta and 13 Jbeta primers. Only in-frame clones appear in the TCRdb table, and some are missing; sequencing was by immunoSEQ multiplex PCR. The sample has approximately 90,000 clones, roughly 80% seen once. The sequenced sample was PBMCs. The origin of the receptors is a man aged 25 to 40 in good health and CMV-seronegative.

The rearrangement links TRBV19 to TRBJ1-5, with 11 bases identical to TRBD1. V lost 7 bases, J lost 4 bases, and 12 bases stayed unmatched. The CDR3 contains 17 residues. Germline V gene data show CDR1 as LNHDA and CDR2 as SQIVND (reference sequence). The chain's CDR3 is CASNLLGGTGGNQPQHF. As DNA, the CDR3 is TGTGCCAGTAATCTTCTTGGAGGGACAGGGGGGAATCAGCCCCAGCATTTT.

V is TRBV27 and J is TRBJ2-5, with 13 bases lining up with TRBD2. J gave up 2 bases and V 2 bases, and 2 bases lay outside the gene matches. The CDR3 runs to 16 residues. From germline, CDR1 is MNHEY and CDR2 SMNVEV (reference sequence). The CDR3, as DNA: TGTGCCAGCAGTTTAGTGGGACTAGCGGGACAAGAGACCCAGTACTTC. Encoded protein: CASSLVGLAGQETQYF.

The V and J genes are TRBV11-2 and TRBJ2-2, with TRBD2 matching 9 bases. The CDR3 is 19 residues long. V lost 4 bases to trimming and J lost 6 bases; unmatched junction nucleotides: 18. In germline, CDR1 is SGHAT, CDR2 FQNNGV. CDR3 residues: CASSWGLAGLLPGPGELFF. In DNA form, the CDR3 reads TGTGCCAGCAGCTGGGGGCTAGCGGGGTTACTACCGGGGCCCGGGGAGCTGTTTTTT.

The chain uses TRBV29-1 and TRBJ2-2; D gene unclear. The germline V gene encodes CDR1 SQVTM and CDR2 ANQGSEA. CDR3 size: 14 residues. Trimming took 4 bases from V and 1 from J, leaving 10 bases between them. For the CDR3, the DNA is TGCAGCGTTGTTGGTCAGTTGAACACCGGGGAGCTGTTTTTT. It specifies CSVVGQLNTGELFF.

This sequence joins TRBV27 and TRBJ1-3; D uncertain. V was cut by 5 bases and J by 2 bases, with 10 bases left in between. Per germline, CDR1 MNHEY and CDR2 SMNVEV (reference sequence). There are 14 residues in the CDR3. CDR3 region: CASSEIGPGNTIYF. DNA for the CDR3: TGTGCCAGCAGTGAAATCGGTCCTGGAAACACCATATATTTT.

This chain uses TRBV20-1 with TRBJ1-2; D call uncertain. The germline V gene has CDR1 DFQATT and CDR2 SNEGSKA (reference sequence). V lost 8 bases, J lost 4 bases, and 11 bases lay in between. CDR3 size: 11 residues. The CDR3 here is CSPEESYGYTF. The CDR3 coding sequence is TGCAGTCCTGAGGAGAGCTATGGCTACACCTTC.

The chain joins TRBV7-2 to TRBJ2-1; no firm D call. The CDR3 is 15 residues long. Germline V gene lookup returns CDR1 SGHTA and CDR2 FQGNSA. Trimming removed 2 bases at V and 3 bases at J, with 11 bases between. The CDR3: CASSLFPASYNEQFF. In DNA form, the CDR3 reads TGTGCCAGCAGCTTATTCCCAGCGAGCTACAATGAGCAGTTCTTC.

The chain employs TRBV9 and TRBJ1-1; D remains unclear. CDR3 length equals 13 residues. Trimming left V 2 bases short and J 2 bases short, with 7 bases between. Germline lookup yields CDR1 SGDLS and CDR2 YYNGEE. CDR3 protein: CASSVGSNTEAFF. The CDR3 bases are TGTGCCAGCAGCGTGGGCAGCAACACTGAAGCTTTCTTT.

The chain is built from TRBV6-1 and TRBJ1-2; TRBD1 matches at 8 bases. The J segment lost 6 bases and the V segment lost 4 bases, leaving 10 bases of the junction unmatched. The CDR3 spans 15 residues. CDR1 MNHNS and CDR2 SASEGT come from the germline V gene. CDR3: CASSVRDRPSDGYTF. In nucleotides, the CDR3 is TGTGCCAGCAGTGTCCGGGACAGGCCTAGTGATGGCTACACCTTC.

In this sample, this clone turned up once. The CDR3 DNA sequence: TGTGCCAGTAGTATAGATACAGGGCGCCCCCTTAACACCGGGGAGCTGTTTTTT. Its protein is CASSIDTGRPLNTGELFF. The chain has TRBV19 and TRBJ2-2; D is perhaps TRBD1 (6 bases). Trimming shortened V by 0 bases and J by 2 bases, and 16 bases separated the two germline ends. CDR1 and CDR2 (germline): LNHDA, SQIVND (reference sequence). The CDR3 length is 18 residues.

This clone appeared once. The CDR3 reads CASSYLAGTQETQYF. In nucleotides, the CDR3 is TGTGCCAGCAGTTACCTAGCGGGGACCCAAGAGACCCAGTACTTC. The chain uses TRBV6-5 and TRBJ2-5; 9 positions agree with TRBD2. In germline, CDR1 is MNHEY, CDR2 SVGAGI. Unmatched junction bases numbered 2, after V lost 2 bases and J lost 1 base. The CDR3 is made up of 15 amino acids.

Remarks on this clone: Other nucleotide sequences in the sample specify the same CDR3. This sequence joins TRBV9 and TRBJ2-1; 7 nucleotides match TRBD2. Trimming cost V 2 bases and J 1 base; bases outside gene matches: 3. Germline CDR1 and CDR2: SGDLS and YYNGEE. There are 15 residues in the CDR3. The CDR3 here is CASSVLADSYNEQFF. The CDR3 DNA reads TGTGCCAGCAGCGTGCTAGCGGATTCCTACAATGAGCAGTTCTTC.

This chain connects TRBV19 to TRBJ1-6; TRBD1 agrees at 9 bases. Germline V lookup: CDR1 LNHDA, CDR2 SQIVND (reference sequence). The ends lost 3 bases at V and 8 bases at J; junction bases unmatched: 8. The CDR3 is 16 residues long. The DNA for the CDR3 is TGTGCCAGTAGTATCGACAGGGGGGTCCCTGATTCACCCCTCCACTTT. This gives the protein CASSIDRGVPDSPLHF. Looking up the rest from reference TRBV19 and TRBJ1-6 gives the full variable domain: DGGITQSPKYLFRKEGQNVTLSCEQNLNHDAMYWYRQDPGQGLRLIYYSQIVNDFQKGDIAEGYSVSREKKESFPLTVTSAQKNPTAFYLCASSIDRGVPDSPLHFGNGTRLTVT.

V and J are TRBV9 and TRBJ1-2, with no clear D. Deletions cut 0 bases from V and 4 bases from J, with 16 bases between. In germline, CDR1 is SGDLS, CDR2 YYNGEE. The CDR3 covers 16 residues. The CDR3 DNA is TGTGCCAGCAGCGTAGCCCCCACCGGGAGCTCCTATGGCTACACCTTC. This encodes CASSVAPTGSSYGYTF.

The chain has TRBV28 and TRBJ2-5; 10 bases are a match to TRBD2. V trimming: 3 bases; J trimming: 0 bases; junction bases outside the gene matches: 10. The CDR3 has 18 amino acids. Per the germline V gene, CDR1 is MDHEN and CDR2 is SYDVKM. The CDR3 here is CASSLGTSAIVYQETQYF. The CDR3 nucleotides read TGTGCCAGCAGTTTGGGGACTAGCGCAATTGTGTACCAAGAGACCCAGTACTTC.

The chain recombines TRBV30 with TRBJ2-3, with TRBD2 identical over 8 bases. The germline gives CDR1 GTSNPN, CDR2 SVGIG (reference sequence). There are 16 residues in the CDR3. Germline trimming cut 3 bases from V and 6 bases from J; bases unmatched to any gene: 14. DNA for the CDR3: TGTGCCTGGAGCGGGGGGCGGGGGGCTGGGAGGGATACGCAGTATTTT. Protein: CAWSGGRGAGRDTQYF.

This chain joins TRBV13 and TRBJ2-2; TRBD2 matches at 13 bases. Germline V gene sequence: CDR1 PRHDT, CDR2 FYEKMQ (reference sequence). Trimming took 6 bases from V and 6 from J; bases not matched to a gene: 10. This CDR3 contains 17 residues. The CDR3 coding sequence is TGTGCCAGCAGGACTAGCGGGGGGCCGGGCGACTCCGGGGAGCTGTTTTTT. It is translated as CASRTSGGPGDSGELFF.

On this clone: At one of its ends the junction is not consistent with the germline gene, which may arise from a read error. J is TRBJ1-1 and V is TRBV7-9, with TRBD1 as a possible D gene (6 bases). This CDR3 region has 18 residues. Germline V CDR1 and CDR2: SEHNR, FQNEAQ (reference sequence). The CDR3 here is CSSSHHPRQAPRDTEAFF. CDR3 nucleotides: TGTTCCAGCAGCCACCACCCCCGACAGGCCCCGAGAGACACTGAAGCTTTCTTT. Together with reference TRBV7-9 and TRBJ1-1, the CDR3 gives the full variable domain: DTGVSQNPRHKITKRGQNVTFRCDPISEHNRLYWYRQTLGQGPEFLTYFQNEAQLEKSRLLSDRFSAERPKGSFSTLEIQRTEQGDSAMYLCSSSHHPRQAPRDTEAFFGQGTRLTVV.

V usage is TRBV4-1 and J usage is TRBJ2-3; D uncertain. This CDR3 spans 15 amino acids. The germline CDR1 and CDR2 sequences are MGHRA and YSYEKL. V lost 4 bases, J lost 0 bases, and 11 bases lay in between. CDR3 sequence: CASSLLGLSTDTQYF. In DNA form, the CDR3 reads TGCGCCAGCAGCCTCCTAGGTCTGAGCACAGATACGCAGTATTTT.

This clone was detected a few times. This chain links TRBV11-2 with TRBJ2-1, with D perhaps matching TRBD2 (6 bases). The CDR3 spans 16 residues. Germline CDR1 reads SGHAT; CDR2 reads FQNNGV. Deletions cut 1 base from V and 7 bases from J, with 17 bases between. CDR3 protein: CASSLVVAGPGNEQFF. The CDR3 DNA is TGTGCCAGCAGCTTAGTGGTTGCGGGACCGGGGAATGAGCAGTTCTTC.

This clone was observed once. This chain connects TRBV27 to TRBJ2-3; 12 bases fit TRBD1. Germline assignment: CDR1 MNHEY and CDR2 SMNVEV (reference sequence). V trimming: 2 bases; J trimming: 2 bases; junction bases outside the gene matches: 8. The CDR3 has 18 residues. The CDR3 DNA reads TGTGCCAGCAGTTTAGACGGGACAGGGGGCCTCGACACAGATACGCAGTATTTT. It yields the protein CASSLDGTGGLDTDTQYF.

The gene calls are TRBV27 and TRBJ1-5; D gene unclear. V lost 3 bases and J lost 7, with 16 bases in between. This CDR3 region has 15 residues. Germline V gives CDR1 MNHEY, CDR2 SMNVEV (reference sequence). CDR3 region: CASSLFTPTGQPQHF. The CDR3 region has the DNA TGTGCCAGCAGTTTGTTCACCCCAACGGGGCAGCCCCAGCATTTT.

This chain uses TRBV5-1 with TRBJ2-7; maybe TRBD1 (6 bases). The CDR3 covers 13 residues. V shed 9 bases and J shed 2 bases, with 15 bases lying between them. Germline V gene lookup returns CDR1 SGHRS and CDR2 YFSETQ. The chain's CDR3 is CAIKWDKAYEQYF. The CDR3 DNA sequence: TGCGCCATCAAGTGGGACAAGGCCTACGAGCAGTACTTC.

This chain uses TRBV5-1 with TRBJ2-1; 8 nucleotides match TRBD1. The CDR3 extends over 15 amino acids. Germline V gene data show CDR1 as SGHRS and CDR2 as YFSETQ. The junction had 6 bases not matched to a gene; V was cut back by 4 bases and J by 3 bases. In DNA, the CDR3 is TGCGCCAGCAGCGGTGAGGACAGGGTCTACAATGAGCAGTTCTTC. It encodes CASSGEDRVYNEQFF.

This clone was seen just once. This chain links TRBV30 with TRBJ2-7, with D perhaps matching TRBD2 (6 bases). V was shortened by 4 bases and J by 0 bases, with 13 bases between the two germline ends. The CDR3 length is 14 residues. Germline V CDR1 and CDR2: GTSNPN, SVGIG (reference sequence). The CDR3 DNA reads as TGTGCCTGGACGGCAGGGAGGAGCTCCTACGAGCAGTACTTC. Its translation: CAWTAGRSSYEQYF.

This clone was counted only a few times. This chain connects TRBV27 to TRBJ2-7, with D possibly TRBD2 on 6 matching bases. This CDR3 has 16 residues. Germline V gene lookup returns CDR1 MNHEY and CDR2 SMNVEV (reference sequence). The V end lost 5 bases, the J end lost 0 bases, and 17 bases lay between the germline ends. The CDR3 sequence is CASSLTGRGSSYEQYF. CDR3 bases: TGTGCCAGCAGTCTAACGGGGCGGGGCTCCTCCTACGAGCAGTACTTC.